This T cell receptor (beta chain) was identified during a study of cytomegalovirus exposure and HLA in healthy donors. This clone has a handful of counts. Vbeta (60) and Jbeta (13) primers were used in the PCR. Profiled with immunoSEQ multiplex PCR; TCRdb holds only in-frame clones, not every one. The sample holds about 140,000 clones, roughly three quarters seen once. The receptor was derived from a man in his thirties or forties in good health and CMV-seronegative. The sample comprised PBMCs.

The chain's CDR3 is CASSLDPGWTYEQYF. The CDR3 DNA sequence: TGTGCCAGCAGCTTGGATCCGGGGTGGACCTACGAGCAGTACTTC. The chain joins TRBV5-6 to TRBJ2-7; TRBD2 might be the D (5 bases). Germline V gene data show CDR1 as SGHDT and CDR2 as YYEEEE. This CDR3 comprises 15 residues. Trimming took 0 bases from V and 2 from J, leaving 12 bases between them. Looking up the rest from reference TRBV5-6 and TRBJ2-7 gives the full variable domain: DAGVTQSPTHLIKTRGQQVTLRCSPKSGHDTVSWYQQALGQGPQFIFQYYEEEERQRGNFPDRFSGHQFPNYSSELNVNALLLGDSALYLCASSLDPGWTYEQYFGPGTRLTVT.